This paragraph covers one T cell receptor beta chain sequence. The protocol was immunoSEQ multiplex PCR, while the TCRdb copy is restricted to in-frame clones and leaves out a portion. The sample lists 200,000 to 250,000 clones; more than 75% were seen once. The record originates from a study of cytotoxic CD8 clonotypes in ibrutinib-treated CLL. The germline V gene has CDR1 MDHEN and CDR2 SYDVKM. This CDR3 is 15 amino acids long. V lost 3 bases and J lost 6; bases outside the gene matches: 5. This chain links TRBV28 with TRBJ2-3; 11 bases are shared with TRBD2. This TCR came from a human donor with chronic lymphocytic leukemia. This material consisted of PBMCs, taken after 12 months of ibrutinib treatment. The chain's CDR3 is CASSFSSSGRDTQYF. The CDR3 coding sequence is TGTGCCAGCAGTTTCTCGTCTAGCGGGAGGGATACGCAGTATTTT.